Below, 19 T cell receptor beta chains from the same sample are listed, as sequenced in a study of shared clonotypes between healthy human individuals. Profiling relied on immunoSEQ multiplex PCR, and the TCRdb table lists in-frame clones only, not all of them. This table holds about 520,000 clones, roughly 80% found once. Sequencing used PBMCs. These receptors were taken from a woman aged 40 to 50 in good health. Some clones in this sample may be carry-over from other donors' samples.

This clone was counted between two and nine times. This chain uses TRBV28 with TRBJ1-1, with 7 bases aligning to TRBD1. J gave up 5 bases and V 5 bases, and 8 bases lay outside the gene matches. The CDR3 runs to 14 residues. Germline CDR1 MDHEN, CDR2 SYDVKM. For the CDR3, the DNA is TGTGCCAGCAGTATGACAGGGAAACGAACTGAAGCTTTCTTT. Its translation: CASSMTGKRTEAFF.

This chain links TRBV10-3 with TRBJ1-1; TRBD1 aligns across 10 bases. CDR1 is ENHRY, CDR2 SYGVKD, per germline. The V and J ends lost 10 bases and 1 base, in that order; junction bases with no gene match: 12. This CDR3 comprises 16 residues. For the CDR3, the DNA is TGTGCCAGTTGGCCGGGACAGGGGTATTGGAACACTGAAGCTTTCTTT. Encoded protein: CASWPGQGYWNTEAFF.

The chain has TRBV7-9 and TRBJ1-3, with D perhaps TRBD1 (6 bases). CDR1 and CDR2 from the germline V gene are SEHNR and FQNEAQ (reference sequence). The V end was cut by 5 bases, the J end by 0 bases, with 8 bases between. The CDR3 loop spans 14 amino acids. CDR3 region: CASSLRGSGNTIYF. For the CDR3, the DNA is TGTGCCAGCAGCCTCAGGGGCTCTGGAAACACCATATATTTT.

J is TRBJ2-5 and V is TRBV10-2, with 10 bases identical to TRBD2. The CDR3 consists of 15 residues. With V trimmed by 5 bases and J by 5 bases, 8 bases remained unmatched. Germline-derived CDR1 and CDR2 are WSHSY and SAAADI. The CDR3 here is CASSPTGTSVETQYF. Here the CDR3 DNA reads TGCGCCAGCAGTCCCACCGGGACTAGCGTCGAGACCCAGTACTTC.

The CDR3 sequence is CASSIRNQPQHF. The DNA for the CDR3 is TGTGCCAGTAGTATCCGCAATCAGCCCCAGCATTTT. The V gene is TRBV19, the J gene TRBJ1-5; D gene ambiguous. The CDR3 runs to 12 residues. Germline lookup yields CDR1 LNHDA and CDR2 SQIVND (reference sequence). Trimming removed 3 bases from V and 2 bases from J, with 2 bases in between.

This clone was seen ten or more times. This CDR3 is also generated by other DNA sequences in the sample. The V gene is TRBV6-1, the J gene TRBJ2-1; the D is unclear. The germline V and J ends were trimmed by 8 bases and 5 bases, with 7 bases remaining between them. Germline CDR1 and CDR2: MNHNS and SASEGT. The CDR3 is 11 residues long. Here the CDR3 reads CASGLNNEQFF. DNA of the CDR3: TGTGCCAGCGGCCTCAACAATGAGCAGTTCTTC.

This clone was seen many times. This CDR3 is also generated by other DNA sequences in the sample. The chain couples TRBV7-9 to TRBJ2-7; no reliable D call. Germline CDR1 reads SEHNR; CDR2 reads FQNEAQ (reference sequence). This CDR3 has 11 amino acids. Trimming stripped 4 bases from V and 12 bases from J, with 13 bases between. The CDR3, as DNA: TGTGCCAGCAGCTGGTTGGCTAATACGTACTTC. It encodes CASSWLANTYF.

V and J are TRBV7-9 and TRBJ1-1, with 10 bases that match TRBD1. This CDR3 has 16 residues. Germline V gene sequence: CDR1 SEHNR, CDR2 FQNEAQ (reference sequence). V dropped 2 bases and J dropped 3; count of bases not matched to a gene: 6. The CDR3 sequence is CASSLSGTGAYTEAFF. DNA of the CDR3: TGTGCCAGCAGCTTATCGGGGACAGGGGCTTACACTGAAGCTTTCTTT.

The rearrangement uses TRBV7-9 and TRBJ1-2; tentatively, D is TRBD1 (6 bases). Trimming took off 5 bases at V and 0 bases at J, with 19 bases between the two ends. CDR1 and CDR2 (germline): SEHNR, FQNEAQ (reference sequence). The CDR3 loop spans 17 amino acids. In DNA form, the CDR3 reads TGTGCCAGCAGCCCCTCGGTGTCAGGGGATTCTAACTATGGCTACACCTTC. Translated: CASSPSVSGDSNYGYTF. Supplemented by reference TRBV7-9 and TRBJ1-2, the full variable domain reads DTGVSQNPRHKITKRGQNVTFRCDPISEHNRLYWYRQTLGQGPEFLTYFQNEAQLEKSRLLSDRFSAERPKGSFSTLEIQRTEQGDSAMYLCASSPSVSGDSNYGYTFGSGTRLTVV.

This clone was seen once. The chain links TRBV19 to TRBJ2-5, with a weak D call TRBD2 (5 bases). Germline values: CDR1 LNHDA, CDR2 SQIVND (reference sequence). V lost 4 bases, J lost 4 bases, and 16 bases lay in between. The CDR3 runs to 15 residues. CDR3 bases: TGTGCCAGTAGTAGGAGGTCTAGCTTCCCAGAGACCCAGTACTTC. Protein: CASSRRSSFPETQYF.

The rearrangement joins TRBV2 to TRBJ1-1, with D possibly being TRBD1 (5 bases). The CDR3 is made up of 13 amino acids. Between the trimmed V and J ends, which lost 0 bases and 4 bases, there was a span of 6 bases. CDR1 is SNHLY, CDR2 FYNNEI, per germline. For the CDR3, the DNA is TGTGCCAGCAGTGAAGCCAGGGCCACTGAAGCTTTCTTT. Translating gives CASSEARATEAFF.

A single count supports this clone. This sequence is one base from a far larger clone and is likely a read error. The final CDR3 position lacks the conserved phenylalanine or tryptophan, pointing to a likely read error. The sample holds other DNA sequences that translate to the same CDR3. The CDR3 DNA sequence: TGTGCCAGCAGCCTTGTGGGGGGCTACGAGCAGTACTTA. Translated: CASSLVGGYEQYL. The chain is built from TRBV6-5 and TRBJ2-7, with a tentative D call TRBD2 (6 bases). V gave up 6 bases and J gave up 3 bases, with 12 bases separating them. The CDR3 runs 13 residues. Per germline, CDR1 MNHEY and CDR2 SVGAGI.

CDR3 loop: CSVIRGADTQYF. Here the CDR3 DNA reads TGCAGCGTAATCAGGGGGGCAGATACGCAGTATTTT. The chain is built from TRBV29-1 and TRBJ2-3, with a tentative D call TRBD1 (7 bases). The CDR3 loop spans 12 amino acids. Germline CDR1 is SQVTM and CDR2 is ANQGSEA. Trimming took off 6 bases at V and 4 bases at J, with 11 bases between the two ends.

The chain couples TRBV11-1 to TRBJ1-1, with D possibly being TRBD1 (5 bases). Looked up from germline, CDR1 is SGHAT and CDR2 is FQDESV (reference sequence). CDR3 length equals 12 residues. The germline V and J ends were trimmed by 5 bases and 7 bases, with 11 bases remaining between them. The CDR3 loop reads CASSNQGIEAFF. The CDR3 DNA follows: TGTGCCAGCAGCAATCAGGGTATTGAAGCTTTCTTT.

The V and J genes are TRBV7-1 and TRBJ2-7, with D unclear. Being an ORF, TRBV7-1 has a function that is uncertain. Trimming took 4 bases from V and 0 from J, leaving 13 bases between them. This CDR3 region has 15 residues. The CDR3 here is CASSLVRFSSYEQYF. CDR3 nucleotides: TGTGCCAGCAGCTTAGTTCGGTTTAGCTCCTACGAGCAGTACTTC.

This clone was recorded a few times. A much larger clone is a single base away; this may be a read error. Distinct nucleotide sequences in the sample also encode this CDR3. The chain employs TRBV27 and TRBJ1-2; D ambiguous. Trimming shortened V by 5 bases and J by 8 bases, and 15 bases separated the two germline ends. CDR1 is MNHEY, CDR2 SMNVEV, per germline (reference sequence). The CDR3 contains 13 residues. Here the CDR3 DNA reads TGTGCCAGCAGTCCGAAGGCGGTCTACGGCTACACCTTC. Its translation: CASSPKAVYGYTF.

V and J are TRBV5-6 and TRBJ2-7; 15 bases align to TRBD2. The CDR3 consists of 15 residues. CDR1 is SGHDT and CDR2 is YYEEEE in the germline V gene. With V trimmed by 4 bases and J by 12 bases, 11 bases remained unmatched. The CDR3 DNA follows: TGTGCCAGCAGCCTCCGGACTAGCGGGAGGGGGGATCCGTACTTC. Protein: CASSLRTSGRGDPYF.

This chain joins TRBV6-6 and TRBJ2-2, with D perhaps TRBD1 (6 bases). Germline-derived CDR1 and CDR2 are MNHNY and SVGAGI (reference sequence). V gave up 7 bases and J gave up 17 bases, with 26 bases separating them. CDR3 length: 14 residues. In nucleotides, the CDR3 is TGTGCCAGCACCCGGGACAAAAGTACCCCGACGGGTTTTTTT. It yields the protein CASTRDKSTPTGFF.

This clone was seen more than once but under ten times. The chain links TRBV19 to TRBJ1-2; 8 bases align to TRBD1. Germline loops: CDR1 LNHDA, CDR2 SQIVND (reference sequence). This CDR3 has 14 residues. V trimming: 8 bases; J trimming: 0 bases; junction bases outside the gene matches: 5. The CDR3 spells CASASDRANYGYTF. As DNA, the CDR3 is TGTGCCAGTGCCTCGGACAGGGCTAACTATGGCTACACCTTC.